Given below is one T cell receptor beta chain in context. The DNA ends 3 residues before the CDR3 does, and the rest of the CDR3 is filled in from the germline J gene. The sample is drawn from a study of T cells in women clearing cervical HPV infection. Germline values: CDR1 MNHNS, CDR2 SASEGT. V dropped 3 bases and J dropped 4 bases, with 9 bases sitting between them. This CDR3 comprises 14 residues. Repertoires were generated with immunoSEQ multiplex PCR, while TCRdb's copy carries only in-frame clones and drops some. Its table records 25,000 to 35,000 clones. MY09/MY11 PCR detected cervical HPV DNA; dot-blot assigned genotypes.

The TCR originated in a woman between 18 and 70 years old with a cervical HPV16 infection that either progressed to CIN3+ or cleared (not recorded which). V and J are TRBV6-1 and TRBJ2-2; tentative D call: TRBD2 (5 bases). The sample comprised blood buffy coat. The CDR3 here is CASSDWSGTGELFF. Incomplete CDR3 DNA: TGTGCCAGCAGTGACTGGAGCGGCACCGGGGAG.